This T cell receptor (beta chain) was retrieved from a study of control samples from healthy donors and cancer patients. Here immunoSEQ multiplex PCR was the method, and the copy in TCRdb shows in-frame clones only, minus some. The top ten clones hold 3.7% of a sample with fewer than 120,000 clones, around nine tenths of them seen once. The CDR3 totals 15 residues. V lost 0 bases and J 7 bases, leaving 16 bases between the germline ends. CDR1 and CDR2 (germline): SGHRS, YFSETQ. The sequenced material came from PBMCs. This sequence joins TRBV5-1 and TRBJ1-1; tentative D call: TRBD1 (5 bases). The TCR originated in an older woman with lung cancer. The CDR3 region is CASSLGTGTLFEAFF. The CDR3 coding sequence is TGCGCCAGCAGCTTGGGAACAGGTACTCTGTTTGAAGCTTTCTTT.